One sample yielded the 17 T cell receptor beta chains listed below, sequenced in a study of blood T cell repertoires in COVID-19. The repertoire was sequenced with immunoSEQ multiplex PCR; TCRdb's copy has only in-frame clones and lacks some. The table includes approximately 200,000 clones, roughly 85% detected once. Sequenced: PBMCs or T cells enriched from blood (not recorded which). The receptors originated from a man between 35 and 55 years old who had recovered from COVID-19.

This clone was recorded only once. CDR3 region: CASSFAGGPSEQYF. For the CDR3, the DNA is TGTGCCAGCAGTTTCGCGGGAGGGCCCTCCGAGCAGTACTTC. V and J are TRBV27 and TRBJ2-7; 9 bases are shared with TRBD2. This CDR3 is built from 14 residues. The germline V gene has CDR1 MNHEY and CDR2 SMNVEV (reference sequence). The V and J ends lost 3 bases and 6 bases, in that order; junction bases with no gene match: 6.

This chain joins TRBV24-1 and TRBJ1-1; D is perhaps TRBD1 (5 bases). Trimming took off 1 base at V and 8 bases at J, with 10 bases between the two ends. Germline CDR1 and CDR2: KGHDR and SFDVKD. The CDR3 extends over 13 amino acids. The CDR3 nucleotides read TGTGCCACCAGTGATTTTACAGGAGCGGAAGCTTTCTTT. Translated: CATSDFTGAEAFF.

The chain links TRBV15 to TRBJ2-5; 7 nucleotides match TRBD1. The germline gives CDR1 LNHNV, CDR2 YYDKDF (reference sequence). Unmatched junction bases numbered 5, after V lost 0 bases and J lost 4 bases. The CDR3 has 15 residues. The CDR3 DNA follows: TGTGCCACCAGCAGAGATCCCACAGGGGCAGAGACCCAGTACTTC. Translating it yields CATSRDPTGAETQYF.

The rearrangement links TRBV7-9 to TRBJ2-4, with D unresolved. Germline CDR1 is SEHNR and CDR2 is FQNEAQ (reference sequence). The CDR3 is 13 amino acids. V was trimmed by 1 base and J by 15 bases, leaving 16 bases between them. The CDR3 loop is CASSLGQAHWRYF. The CDR3 DNA follows: TGTGCCAGCAGCTTAGGTCAGGCCCACTGGCGGTACTTC.

This chain connects TRBV6-5 to TRBJ1-6; the match to TRBD1 covers 7 bases. Germline assignment: CDR1 MNHEY and CDR2 SVGAGI. This CDR3 region has 14 residues. V shed 10 bases and J 5 bases; nucleotides not matched to a gene: 8. The CDR3 bases are TGTGCCATCCGGGACAGCCCGGATAATTCACCCCTCCACTTT. Translation: CAIRDSPDNSPLHF.

The V gene is TRBV18, the J gene TRBJ2-7, with a tentative D call TRBD1 (5 bases). Trimming stripped 4 bases from V and 6 bases from J, with 13 bases between. The CDR3 has 13 amino acids. Germline assignment: CDR1 KGHSH and CDR2 LQKENI. CDR3 sequence reads: CASSRQGGSEQYF. The CDR3, as DNA: TGTGCCAGCTCACGTCAGGGTGGCAGCGAGCAGTACTTC. The full variable domain, completed using reference TRBV18 and TRBJ2-7, is NAGVMQNPRHLVRRRGQEARLRCSPMKGHSHVYWYRQLPEEGLKFMVYLQKENIIDESGMPKERFSAEFPKEGPSILRIQQVVRGDSAAYFCASSRQGGSEQYFGPGTRLTVT.

The V and J genes are TRBV5-1 and TRBJ1-5, with a tentative D call TRBD1 (5 bases). Trimming pared 2 bases from V and 5 bases from J, leaving 11 bases between. Germline CDR1 reads SGHRS; CDR2 reads YFSETQ. The CDR3 extends over 14 amino acids. CDR3 in amino acids: CASSFGGAHQPQHF. The CDR3 DNA sequence: TGCGCCAGCAGCTTTGGCGGGGCGCATCAGCCCCAGCATTTT.

The chain has TRBV30 and TRBJ2-2; TRBD2 agrees at 10 bases. V gave up 0 bases and J gave up 6 bases; unmatched junction bases: 10. This CDR3 contains 17 residues. Germline CDR1 GTSNPN, CDR2 SVGIG (reference sequence). CDR3 coding DNA: TGTGCCTGGAGTGTAGGGGTCCTAGCGGGAGTCGCCGGGGAGCTGTTTTTT. Protein: CAWSVGVLAGVAGELFF.

This chain links TRBV3-1 (or the pseudogene TRBV3-2) with TRBJ2-7; tentative D call: TRBD2 (5 bases). In germline, CDR1 is LGHDT, CDR2 YNNKEL (reference sequence). There are 15 residues in the CDR3. Trimming removed 3 bases at V and 3 bases at J, with 15 bases between. The CDR3 sequence: CASSHGGLPHYEQYF. The CDR3 DNA is TGTGCCAGCAGCCATGGAGGACTGCCCCACTACGAGCAGTACTTC.

V and J are TRBV4-3 and TRBJ1-3; D uncertain. V gave up 0 bases and J gave up 0 bases, with 6 bases separating them. Germline V gene lookup returns CDR1 LGHNA and CDR2 YSLEER. There are 15 residues in the CDR3. CDR3 coding DNA: TGCGCCAGCAGCCAAGAACCGAGCTCTGGAAACACCATATATTTT. Translating it yields CASSQEPSSGNTIYF.

The V call is TRBV28, the J call TRBJ1-5; possibly TRBD1 for D (5 bases). V was shortened by 5 bases and J by 0 bases, with 14 bases between the two germline ends. Germline V gene lookup returns CDR1 MDHEN and CDR2 SYDVKM. This CDR3 is 16 amino acids long. CDR3 DNA sequence: TGTGCCAGCAGTCCTTGGGACTTTAATAGCAATCAGCCCCAGCATTTT. As protein: CASSPWDFNSNQPQHF.

CDR3 DNA: TGTGCCTCCACCGGACAGGGCACCTCCTACGAGCAGTACTTC. This encodes CASTGQGTSYEQYF. This chain joins TRBV3-1 (or the pseudogene TRBV3-2) and TRBJ2-7, with 8 bases fitting TRBD1. Germline CDR1 and CDR2: LGHDT and YNNKEL (reference sequence). The CDR3 has 14 residues. V lost 11 bases and J lost 0; bases outside the gene matches: 9.

This chain connects TRBV6-5 to TRBJ1-3; no clear D gene. Between the trimmed V and J ends, which lost 0 bases and 4 bases, there was a span of 7 bases. The germline gives CDR1 MNHEY, CDR2 SVGAGI. The CDR3 has 14 amino acids. The CDR3 protein is CASSYSEGGNTIYF. CDR3 DNA sequence: TGTGCCAGCAGTTACTCGGAGGGAGGAAACACCATATATTTT.

The genes are TRBV4-1 and TRBJ2-7; tentatively, D is TRBD1 (6 bases). CDR1 is MGHRA, CDR2 YSYEKL, per germline. The V gene lost 4 bases and the J gene lost 3 bases, with 13 bases spanning the gap. The CDR3 has 14 residues. The CDR3 nucleotides are TGCGCCAGCAGCCCAGAGGCACAGGGCTACGAGCAGTACTTC. Translated, it gives CASSPEAQGYEQYF.

This clone was found once. The CDR3 DNA reads as TGTGCCAGCAGCTTAGAGGGACAAAATAACTATGGCTACACCTTC. Its translation is CASSLEGQNNYGYTF. The rearrangement uses TRBV7-2 and TRBJ1-2, with D possibly TRBD1 on 6 matching bases. The CDR3 is 15 amino acids. Deletions cut 1 base from V and 1 base from J, with 10 bases between. CDR1 is SGHTA, CDR2 FQGNSA, per germline. The full variable domain, with the rest looked up from reference TRBV7-2 and TRBJ1-2, is GAGVSQSPSNKVTEKGKDVELRCDPISGHTALYWYRQSLGQGLEFLIYFQGNSAPDKSGLPSDRFSAERTGGSVSTLTIQRTQQEDSAVYLCASSLEGQNNYGYTFGSGTRLTVV.

The rearrangement links TRBV28 to TRBJ2-1; D gene uncertain. Per the germline V gene, CDR1 is MDHEN and CDR2 is SYDVKM. With 3 bases removed from V and 6 bases from J, the gap between germline ends came to 15 bases. The CDR3 sequence is 15 residues long. This CDR3 reads CASSLFLEVGNEQFF. Here the CDR3 DNA reads TGTGCCAGCAGTTTGTTCCTCGAGGTGGGCAATGAGCAGTTCTTC.

The genes are TRBV5-1 and TRBJ2-2; D gene unclear. This CDR3 has 13 amino acids. The ends were cut back, 7 bases at V and 0 bases at J, with 7 bases in the middle. CDR1 and CDR2 (germline): SGHRS, YFSETQ. The CDR3 region is CASYHSNTGELFF. CDR3 nucleotides: TGCGCCAGCTACCACTCGAACACCGGGGAGCTGTTTTTT.